This note documents a single TCR beta chain sequence. Its target is not known. At one boundary the junction diverges from the germline segment, which might be a read error. Per germline, CDR1 SGHRS and CDR2 YFSETQ. The CDR3 runs to 16 residues. The data were taken from a study of tumor-infiltrating lymphocytes in primary liver carcinoma. Study background: The patient group consisted of men and women aged 30 to 69 years. These were node-negative, non-metastatic T1-T3 tumors of 4.2 to 10 cm. Broader study findings: Significantly greater top-250-clone fractions characterized tumors relative to blood (p = 0.039).

The source material, 20-30 mg of unsorted bulk tissue, was used to co-extract RNA and DNA. The authors made TCR beta cDNA from around 500 ng total RNA with a constant-region primer. ARM-PCR was slightly modified, and three nested multiplex PCR rounds with it gave rise to the TCR beta libraries. For approximately 10 cycles apiece, the opening two PCR rounds ran with TRBV1-TRBV30 forward primers and a C-beta reverse primer. Via MiXCR, TCRdb re-called the multiplex PCR reads, giving one row per CDR3 protein. The table has 100,000 to 120,000 distinct CDR3 sequences, approximately 78% seen once. The sequence was obtained from a middle-aged man with primary liver carcinoma and hepatitis B virus infection. The chain combines TRBV5-1 with TRBJ2-1; TRBD2 might be the D (7 bases). Sequenced: liver tumor tissue from sampling region 3. Subset: tumor region T3, left-lateral pole. CDR3 nucleotides: TGCGCAAGCAACTTGACAGGCGGGAGTAGATACAATGAGCAGTTCTTC. This translates into CASNLTGGSRYNEQFF. Filled out from reference TRBV5-1 and TRBJ2-1, the complete variable domain reads KAGVTQTPRYLIKTRGQQVTLSCSPISGHRSVSWYQQTPGQGLQFLFEYFSETQRNKGNFPGRFSGRQFSNSRSEMNVSTLELGDSALYLCASNLTGGSRYNEQFFGPGTRLTVL.